These T cell receptor beta chains were read from a single sample in a study of T-cell reconstitution after alpha-beta-depleted transplantation in children. TCRdb reanalysed the PCR reads using MiXCR and keeps one entry per CDR3 protein. This sample has around 580,000 distinct CDR3 sequences, with 23% found just once. This material consisted of PBMCs, mostly from graft donor cells, taken 360 days after TCRalphabeta/CD19-depleted stem cell transplant. The source is a boy in the first two years of life who had a stem cell transplant for acute myeloid leukemia, so the T cells may come from the graft donor. Each CDR3 is given with its conserved first and last residue. The D gene is left open where the match is weak. Where a row states a size, it is once, few, many or the class of an expanded clone; other rows omit it.

CDR3	DNA	J	D	size	V
CASSLDQGDHGYTF	TGTGCCAGCAGCTTAGATCAGGGGGATCATGGCTACACCTTC	TRBJ1-2	TRBD1	many	TRBV7-2
CASSPRPRETQYF	TGCGCCAGCAGCCCTCGCCCGAGGGAGACCCAGTACTTC	TRBJ2-5	-	-	TRBV5-1
CAITGDRDQPQHF	TGTGCCATCACCGGGGACAGGGATCAGCCCCAGCATTTT	TRBJ1-5	TRBD1	many	TRBV10-3
CASSSQRGNTGELFF	TGCGCCAGCAGCTCGCAGCGGGGGAACACCGGGGAGCTGTTTTTT	TRBJ2-2	TRBD2	-	TRBV5-1
CASRTSGEKLFF	TGTGCCAGCAGGACATCAGGTGAAAAACTGTTTTTT	TRBJ1-4	-	-	TRBV12-3/TRBV12-4
CASSFFRDRGSSSYNEQFF	TGCGCCAGCAGCTTCTTCCGGGACAGGGGATCATCCTCCTACAATGAGCAGTTCTTC	TRBJ2-1	TRBD1	many	TRBV5-1
CSVVLQGANTEAFF	TGCAGCGTTGTACTACAGGGTGCGAACACTGAAGCTTTCTTT	TRBJ1-1	-	many	TRBV29-1
CASSYDLEETQYF	TGTGCCAGCAGTTACGACTTAGAAGAGACCCAGTACTTC	TRBJ2-5	-	many	TRBV6-5
CASSQEGGRTDTQYF	TGCGCCAGCAGCCAAGAAGGGGGGCGCACAGATACGCAGTATTTT	TRBJ2-3	-	many	TRBV4-1
CASSLGVGREETQYF	TGTGCCAGCAGTTTAGGGGTGGGTAGGGAGGAGACCCAGTACTTC	TRBJ2-5	-	many	TRBV12-3/TRBV12-4
CASSYSPLAGGISSYNEQFF	TGTGCCAGCAGTTACTCTCCGCTAGCGGGGGGGATAAGCTCCTACAATGAGCAGTTCTTC	TRBJ2-1	TRBD2	few	TRBV6-2/TRBV6-3
CCSKGEKLFF	TGCTGCTCGAAGGGAGAAAAACTGTTTTTT	TRBJ1-4	-	-	TRBV20-1